This TCR beta chain was found in a study of blood T cell repertoires in COVID-19. As for the study in general: Sources were T cells, B-cell-depleted T cells, or PBMCs; the material itself was cDNA or gDNA.

Some clones are missing from TCRdb's copy, which holds only in-frame ones; the method was immunoSEQ multiplex PCR. The sample has about 190,000 clones, roughly nine tenths seen once. The CDR3 sequence is 14 residues long. V was trimmed by 2 bases and J by 2 bases, leaving 7 bases between them. The V gene's germline CDR1 is SEHNR and CDR2 FQNEAQ (reference sequence). The clonotype comes from a man aged 25 to 40 with acute or convalescent COVID-19. The J gene is TRBJ1-3, the V gene TRBV7-9; D call uncertain. Source material: peripheral blood. The chain's CDR3 is CASSLTPPGNTIYF. CDR3 in DNA: TGTGCCAGCAGCTTAACTCCTCCTGGAAACACCATATATTTT.